This T cell receptor beta chain was recovered during a study of T cell repertoires in cytomegalovirus infection. Across the whole study: Newly reported HLA-C-restricted and thoroughly characterized HLA-B-restricted CMV epitopes were employed. Indications came from public TCR beta signatures; they pointed to CMV infection and to a matching HLA type.

Study findings and constraints: HLA-C-restricted CMV-specific TCR beta clonotypes were dominant in the ex vivo response.

This CDR3 region has 14 residues. The germline gives CDR1 MGHDK, CDR2 SYGVNS. Trimming removed 1 base from V and 2 bases from J; junction bases left unmatched: 0. Turning to this clonotype: Its antigen is currently unknown.

TCRdb re-called the reads with MiXCR, one entry per CDR3 protein. The profile shows 450,000 to 650,000 distinct CDR3 sequences, roughly 42% of them singletons. This receptor was taken from a human donor in good health (CMV status not recorded). Some clones in this sample may be carry-over from other donors' samples. The sequences come from cultured PBMCs, collected from culture after CMV antigen stimulation. V is TRBV25-1 and J is TRBJ1-2, with TRBD1 identical over 8 bases. Here the CDR3 DNA reads TGTGCCAGCAGTGAATGGACAGGGAACTATGGCTACACCTTC. It is translated as CASSEWTGNYGYTF.